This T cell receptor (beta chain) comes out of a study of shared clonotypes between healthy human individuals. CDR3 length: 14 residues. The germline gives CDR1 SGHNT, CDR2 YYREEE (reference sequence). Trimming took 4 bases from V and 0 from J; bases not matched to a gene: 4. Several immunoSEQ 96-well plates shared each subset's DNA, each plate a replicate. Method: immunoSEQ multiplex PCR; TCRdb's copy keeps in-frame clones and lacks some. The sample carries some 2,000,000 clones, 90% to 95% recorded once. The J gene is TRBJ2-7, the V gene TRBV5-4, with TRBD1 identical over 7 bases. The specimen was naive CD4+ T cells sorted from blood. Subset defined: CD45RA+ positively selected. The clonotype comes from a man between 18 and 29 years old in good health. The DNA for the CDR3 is TGTGCCAGCAGCCAGGGACAGAGCTCCTACGAGCAGTACTTC. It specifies CASSQGQSSYEQYF. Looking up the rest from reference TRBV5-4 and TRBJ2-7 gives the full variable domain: ETGVTQSPTHLIKTRGQQVTLRCSSQSGHNTVSWYQQALGQGPQFIFQYYREEENGRGNFPPRFSGLQFPNYSSELNVNALELDDSALYLCASSQGQSSYEQYFGPGTRLTVT.